This T cell receptor (beta chain) is drawn from a study of cytotoxic CD8 clonotypes in ibrutinib-treated CLL. Study observations and caveats: Public clonotypes were seen rarely and were contracted or stable on treatment.

Researchers set a sequencing depth target of 1 in 200,000 to 1 in 1 million T cells. Here immunoSEQ multiplex PCR was the method, and the copy in TCRdb shows in-frame clones only, minus some. The data contain some 46,000 clones, 69% of them singletons. On this clone: Antigen specificity is unknown.

Trimming pared 1 base from V and 1 base from J, leaving 8 bases between. CDR1 and CDR2 from the germline V gene are SGHRS and YFSETQ. This CDR3 has 14 amino acids. The V gene is TRBV5-1, the J gene TRBJ1-1; weak D call: TRBD1 (5 bases). The sample in question was PBMCs, obtained after 12 months of ibrutinib treatment. This receptor was obtained from a human donor with chronic lymphocytic leukemia. For the CDR3, the DNA is TGCGCCAGCAGCTTGACGGGGACGAACACTGAAGCTTTCTTT. Translating gives CASSLTGTNTEAFF.